What follows are 30 T cell receptor beta chains derived from one specimen sequenced in a study of cytomegalovirus exposure and HLA in healthy donors. The PCR ran on 60 Vbeta and 13 Jbeta primers. Sequenced by immunoSEQ multiplex PCR; TCRdb stores in-frame clones only, minus some. The table lists 45,000 to 60,000 clones, with about 17% in the top ten. Sequenced sample: PBMCs. The source of these receptors is a male donor in good health and CMV-seronegative.

The V call is TRBV19, the J call TRBJ1-2, with TRBD1 matching 7 bases. This CDR3 is built from 16 residues. Germline CDR1 is LNHDA and CDR2 is SQIVND (reference sequence). Losses at the gene ends were 4 bases for V and 1 base for J; bases not matched to a gene: 9. This chain's CDR3 is CASSTPGQALNYGYTF. The CDR3 DNA reads TGTGCCAGTAGTACCCCCGGACAGGCCCTTAACTATGGCTACACCTTC. The full variable domain, in which reference TRBV19 and TRBJ1-2 provide the parts outside the CDR3, is DGGITQSPKYLFRKEGQNVTLSCEQNLNHDAMYWYRQDPGQGLRLIYYSQIVNDFQKGDIAEGYSVSREKKESFPLTVTSAQKNPTAFYLCASSTPGQALNYGYTFGSGTRLTVV.

The chain links TRBV5-5 to TRBJ2-7, with D uncertain. Germline CDR1 reads SGHKS; CDR2 reads YYEKEE (reference sequence). The CDR3 length is 12 residues. V was clipped by 0 bases and J by 4 bases, with 5 bases between them. The CDR3 bases are TGTGCCAGCAGCTTGGGTCAGTACGAGCAGTACTTC. Protein product: CASSLGQYEQYF.

Concerning this clone: Distinct nucleotide sequences in the sample also encode this CDR3. The chain employs TRBV30 and TRBJ2-5, with D possibly TRBD1 on 7 matching bases. The CDR3 contains 11 residues. Trimming took 4 bases from V and 5 from J, leaving 8 bases between them. Per the germline V gene, CDR1 is GTSNPN and CDR2 is SVGIG (reference sequence). CDR3 in DNA: TGTGCCTGGACAGGGGGGGAGACCCAGTACTTC. This translates into CAWTGGETQYF. Full variable domain (outside the CDR3, taken from reference TRBV30 and TRBJ2-5): SQTIHQWPATLVQPVGSPLSLECTVEGTSNPNLYWYRQAAGRGLQLLFYSVGIGQISSEVPQNLSASRPQDRQFILSSKKLLLSDSGFYLCAWTGGETQYFGPGTRLLVL.

The chain uses TRBV20-1 and TRBJ2-5, with D unresolved. This CDR3 is built from 11 residues. With 3 bases removed from V and 5 bases from J, the gap between germline ends came to 7 bases. The germline CDR1 and CDR2 sequences are DFQATT and SNEGSKA (reference sequence). CDR3 amino acids: CSASLWETQYF. CDR3 sequence (DNA): TGCAGTGCTAGTCTATGGGAGACCCAGTACTTC.

This sequence joins TRBV7-9 and TRBJ2-7; TRBD1 agrees at 9 bases. J gave up 5 bases and V 3 bases, and 2 bases lay outside the gene matches. This CDR3 has 13 amino acids. Germline V gene lookup returns CDR1 SEHNR and CDR2 FQNEAQ (reference sequence). CDR3 sequence reads: CASSLGQGNEQYF. In nucleotides, the CDR3 is TGTGCCAGCAGCTTGGGACAGGGTAACGAGCAGTACTTC.

This chain uses TRBV4-1 with TRBJ1-1; a weak D match, TRBD1 (6 bases). Germline CDR1 is MGHRA and CDR2 is YSYEKL. V was clipped by 4 bases and J by 3 bases, with 9 bases between them. The CDR3 loop spans 13 amino acids. The CDR3 DNA reads TGCGCCAGCAGCCTAGGGGGGGACACTGAAGCTTTCTTT. Translating it yields CASSLGGDTEAFF.

V usage is TRBV15 and J usage is TRBJ1-2; a possible D gene is TRBD1 (6 bases). V shed 5 bases and J shed 4 bases, with 14 bases lying between them. This CDR3 is 14 amino acids long. Per the germline V gene, CDR1 is LNHNV and CDR2 is YYDKDF (reference sequence). The chain's CDR3 is CATSLDRNGYGYTF. The CDR3 DNA follows: TGTGCCACCAGCTTAGACAGGAACGGCTATGGCTACACCTTC.

The chain is built from TRBV30 and TRBJ1-2, with D perhaps matching TRBD1 (5 bases). Trimming took 3 bases from V and 5 from J, leaving 16 bases between them. Germline CDR1 GTSNPN, CDR2 SVGIG (reference sequence). The CDR3 totals 14 residues. CDR3 protein: CAWRGGLDSYGYTF. CDR3 coding DNA: TGTGCCTGGAGGGGGGGTTTGGATTCTTATGGCTACACCTTC.

V is TRBV9 and J is TRBJ1-6, with D possibly being TRBD1 (6 bases). The CDR3 contains 15 residues. Germline CDR1 is SGDLS and CDR2 is YYNGEE. V was cut by 0 bases and J by 9 bases, with 13 bases left in between. CDR3 amino acids: CASSVAGAHGSPLHF. In DNA, the CDR3 is TGTGCCAGCAGCGTAGCAGGGGCTCATGGTTCACCCCTCCACTTT.

The gene calls are TRBV6-5 and TRBJ2-2; D call uncertain. Trimming removed 1 base at V and 3 bases at J, with 6 bases between. Germline loops: CDR1 MNHEY, CDR2 SVGAGI. This CDR3 comprises 14 residues. Here the CDR3 DNA reads TGTGCCAGCAGTTACTACGGGTACACCGGGGAGCTGTTTTTT. This encodes CASSYYGYTGELFF.

This sequence joins TRBV7-9 and TRBJ1-5; 9 positions agree with TRBD1. V gave up 5 bases and J gave up 7 bases; unmatched junction bases: 6. Germline CDR1 and CDR2: SEHNR and FQNEAQ (reference sequence). The CDR3 contains 14 residues. Here the CDR3 DNA reads TGTGCCAGCAGCATGACAGGGGGGGACCAGCCCCAGCATTTT. Amino acids: CASSMTGGDQPQHF.

The J gene is TRBJ1-3, the V gene TRBV6-1, with a weak D call TRBD1 (6 bases). V was trimmed by 1 base and J by 8 bases, leaving 12 bases between them. This CDR3 contains 14 residues. Germline V gives CDR1 MNHNS, CDR2 SASEGT. The CDR3, as DNA: TGTGCCAGCAGTGAAGGGGGCAGGGGAGACACCATATATTTT. Its translation: CASSEGGRGDTIYF.

The chain joins TRBV27 to TRBJ2-3, with a weak D call TRBD2 (6 bases). The CDR3 sequence is 15 residues long. CDR1 MNHEY and CDR2 SMNVEV come from the germline V gene (reference sequence). V shed 2 bases and J shed 1 base, with 10 bases lying between them. The CDR3 loop is CASSLRPGGTDTQYF. CDR3 DNA sequence: TGTGCCAGCAGTTTAAGGCCGGGGGGCACAGATACGCAGTATTTT.

The genes are TRBV7-6 and TRBJ2-7, with 9 bases matching TRBD1. Germline lookup yields CDR1 SGHVS and CDR2 FNYEAQ. The CDR3 is made up of 16 amino acids. The trim removed 5 bases at V and 4 bases at J, leaving 12 bases unmatched. CDR3 in DNA: TGTGCCAGCAGCCGGGACAGGGTTTACGGAGAATACGAGCAGTACTTC. This codes for CASSRDRVYGEYEQYF.

V is TRBV7-8 and J is TRBJ2-3; 14 bases are shared with TRBD2. The CDR3 spans 20 residues. V shed 0 bases, J shed 5 bases, and the junction held 13 bases outside the gene matches. Germline CDR1 SGHVS, CDR2 FQNEAQ. CDR3 bases: TGTGCCAGCAGCTTAGCGCTAACCGGACTAGCGGGGGGCCATGGAGATACGCAGTATTTT. Its protein product is CASSLALTGLAGGHGDTQYF.

The V and J genes are TRBV2 and TRBJ2-3; a weak D match, TRBD2 (5 bases). This CDR3 has 14 amino acids. V was pared by 4 bases and J by 0 bases, with 8 bases between. The V gene's germline CDR1 is SNHLY and CDR2 FYNNEI. The CDR3 DNA reads TGTGCCAGCAGTGTAGGACTTAGCACAGATACGCAGTATTTT. Residues: CASSVGLSTDTQYF.

V usage is TRBV30 and J usage is TRBJ2-5, with 10 bases aligning to TRBD2. Germline values: CDR1 GTSNPN, CDR2 SVGIG (reference sequence). Trimming removed 0 bases from V and 11 bases from J; junction bases left unmatched: 21. This CDR3 contains 18 residues. The CDR3 spells CAWSVPLSPSGRVGEQYF. Here the CDR3 DNA reads TGTGCCTGGAGTGTACCCCTGAGCCCCAGCGGGAGGGTTGGGGAGCAGTACTTC. Drawing the rest from reference TRBV30 and TRBJ2-5, the complete variable domain is SQTIHQWPATLVQPVGSPLSLECTVEGTSNPNLYWYRQAAGRGLQLLFYSVGIGQISSEVPQNLSASRPQDRQFILSSKKLLLSDSGFYLCAWSVPLSPSGRVGEQYFGPGTRLLVL.

Concerning this clone: The junction shows a germline mismatch at one end, possibly a read error. The chain is built from TRBV30 and TRBJ1-6; D remains unclear. Looked up from germline, CDR1 is GTSNPN and CDR2 is SVGIG (reference sequence). The CDR3 extends over 8 amino acids. DNA for the CDR3: TGTGCCGGGAGTGCCTCTCCCTTT. This gives the protein CAGSASPF. The variable domain in full, completed from reference TRBV30 and TRBJ1-6, reads SQTIHQWPATLVQPVGSPLSLECTVEGTSNPNLYWYRQAAGRGLQLLFYSVGIGQISSEVPQNLSASRPQDRQFILSSKKLLLSDSGFYLCAGSASPFGNGTRLTVT.

The chain has TRBV11-2 and TRBJ2-7, with TRBD1 as a possible D gene (5 bases). CDR1 is SGHAT, CDR2 FQNNGV, per germline. V was pared by 5 bases and J by 4 bases, with 9 bases between. This CDR3 spans 12 amino acids. For the CDR3, the DNA is TGTGCCAGCAGCACGCAGGGTTACGAGCAGTACTTC. Protein sequence: CASSTQGYEQYF. The variable domain in full, completed from reference TRBV11-2 and TRBJ2-7, reads EAGVAQSPRYKIIEKRQSVAFWCNPISGHATLYWYQQILGQGPKLLIQFQNNGVVDDSQLPKDRFSAERLKGVDSTLKIQPAKLEDSAVYLCASSTQGYEQYFGPGTRLTVT.

The chain recombines TRBV27 with TRBJ1-1; D remains unclear. The CDR3 is 15 residues long. The germline V gene encodes CDR1 MNHEY and CDR2 SMNVEV (reference sequence). Trimming took 5 bases from V and 6 from J, leaving 19 bases between them. DNA for the CDR3: TGTGCCAGCAGTCCAACCGACATAGCGGGCGCTGAAGCTTTCTTT. It is translated as CASSPTDIAGAEAFF.

The chain has TRBV19 and TRBJ2-7; 8 positions agree with TRBD2. This CDR3 region has 15 residues. CDR1 and CDR2 (germline): LNHDA, SQIVND (reference sequence). The trim removed 3 bases at V and 3 bases at J, leaving 7 bases unmatched. The CDR3 DNA follows: TGTGCCAGTAGTATGGGAGCGGGGGCCAACTACGAGCAGTACTTC. It encodes CASSMGAGANYEQYF.

The chain links TRBV6-5 to TRBJ1-2; D is possibly TRBD1 (6 bases). This CDR3 contains 16 residues. V gave up 0 bases and J gave up 0 bases, with 11 bases separating them. CDR1 is MNHEY and CDR2 is SVGAGI in the germline V gene. The CDR3 DNA reads as TGTGCCAGCAGTTACTCCGCGACAGGAGCTAACTATGGCTACACCTTC. Translated: CASSYSATGANYGYTF.

The chain employs TRBV2 and TRBJ1-4; D not certain. The CDR3 spans 13 residues. V was cut by 2 bases and J by 5 bases, with 6 bases left in between. CDR1 is SNHLY, CDR2 FYNNEI, per germline. The CDR3 loop reads CASSEPRNEKLFF. The CDR3 DNA follows: TGTGCCAGCAGTGAACCGAGGAATGAAAAACTGTTTTTT.

V is TRBV9 and J is TRBJ1-2; D gene unclear. V lost 0 bases, J lost 0 bases, and 6 bases lay in between. CDR3 length: 14 amino acids. The germline V gene has CDR1 SGDLS and CDR2 YYNGEE. The CDR3 nucleotides are TGTGCCAGCAGCGTAGCCCTAGCTAACTATGGCTACACCTTC. Translation: CASSVALANYGYTF.

The chain couples TRBV4-1 to TRBJ2-1, with 10 nucleotides matching TRBD2. CDR1 and CDR2 from the germline V gene are MGHRA and YSYEKL. The V and J ends lost 4 bases and 6 bases, in that order; junction bases with no gene match: 9. CDR3 length equals 16 residues. The CDR3 loop reads CASSPHPVAGGNEQFF. For the CDR3, the DNA is TGCGCCAGCAGCCCCCACCCGGTAGCGGGGGGCAATGAGCAGTTCTTC.

The V and J genes are TRBV7-9 and TRBJ1-2, with D possibly matching TRBD1 (5 bases). Germline V gene lookup returns CDR1 SEHNR and CDR2 FQNEAQ (reference sequence). The CDR3 extends over 15 amino acids. Trimming stripped 4 bases from V and 1 base from J, with 13 bases between. The CDR3 nucleotides read TGTGCCAGCAGCTCCGTGGGGGGACTTAACTATGGCTACACCTTC. This sequence encodes CASSSVGGLNYGYTF.

The J gene is TRBJ1-2, the V gene TRBV9; TRBD1 might be the D (5 bases). V gave up 1 base and J gave up 6 bases, with 10 bases separating them. The germline gives CDR1 SGDLS, CDR2 YYNGEE. This CDR3 is built from 13 residues. This CDR3 is CASSVWGRHGYTF. The CDR3, as DNA: TGTGCCAGCAGCGTATGGGGCAGGCATGGCTACACCTTC.

Turning to this clone: Different DNA sequences within this sample yield the same CDR3. V and J are TRBV4-3 and TRBJ2-3; no clear D. Between the trimmed V and J ends, which lost 0 bases and 6 bases, there was a span of 7 bases. The CDR3 has 13 residues. The germline V gene has CDR1 LGHNA and CDR2 YSLEER. The CDR3 DNA follows: TGCGCCAGCAGCCAAGAGAGGCGGGATACGCAGTATTTT. Protein product: CASSQERRDTQYF.

This chain uses TRBV30 with TRBJ1-5, with 8 bases identical to TRBD1. The junction had 7 bases not matched to a gene; V was cut back by 2 bases and J by 7 bases. Germline loops: CDR1 GTSNPN, CDR2 SVGIG (reference sequence). CDR3 size: 14 residues. The CDR3 bases are TGTGCCTGGAGTCCAGACAGGGGTGGGCAGCCCCAGCATTTT. Translation gives CAWSPDRGGQPQHF. Full variable domain (remainder filled in from reference TRBV30 and TRBJ1-5): SQTIHQWPATLVQPVGSPLSLECTVEGTSNPNLYWYRQAAGRGLQLLFYSVGIGQISSEVPQNLSASRPQDRQFILSSKKLLLSDSGFYLCAWSPDRGGQPQHFGDGTRLSIL.

The chain has TRBV7-9 and TRBJ1-1; tentative D call: TRBD1 (5 bases). In germline, CDR1 is SEHNR, CDR2 FQNEAQ (reference sequence). There are 15 residues in the CDR3. V was pared by 11 bases and J by 5 bases, with 24 bases between. CDR3 DNA sequence: TGTGCCCTAGCGCTCCTTTCCGGGACCGGGACTGAAGCTTTCTTT. Translation gives CALALLSGTGTEAFF.